The 28 T cell receptor beta chains given below trace back to one sample, sequenced in a study of cytomegalovirus exposure and HLA in healthy donors. Amplification used 60 Vbeta primers and 13 Jbeta primers. Profiled with immunoSEQ multiplex PCR; TCRdb holds only in-frame clones, not every one. This table holds around 71,000 clones, approximately 57% found once. The sequenced material came from PBMCs. The receptors were gathered from a man aged 25-45 years in good health and CMV-seropositive.

This clone was counted a few times. The J gene is TRBJ2-4, the V gene TRBV5-4, with D possibly matching TRBD2 (6 bases). With 1 base removed from V and 0 bases from J, the gap between germline ends came to 11 bases. This CDR3 has 16 residues. CDR1 and CDR2 from the germline V gene are SGHNT and YYREEE (reference sequence). The CDR3 DNA follows: TGTGCCAGCAGCTTGTCTCAGGGACTAGCCAAAAACATTCAGTACTTC. Translating it yields CASSLSQGLAKNIQYF. The full variable domain, completed using reference TRBV5-4 and TRBJ2-4, is ETGVTQSPTHLIKTRGQQVTLRCSSQSGHNTVSWYQQALGQGPQFIFQYYREEENGRGNFPPRFSGLQFPNYSSELNVNALELDDSALYLCASSLSQGLAKNIQYFGAGTRLSVL.

This chain connects TRBV5-4 to TRBJ2-3; the match to TRBD2 covers 12 bases. Germline lookup yields CDR1 SGHNT and CDR2 YYREEE (reference sequence). Trimming cost V 4 bases and J 1 base; bases outside gene matches: 1. CDR3 length: 15 amino acids. Here the CDR3 reads CASSPSGGGTDTQYF. CDR3 in DNA: TGTGCCAGCAGCCCTAGCGGGGGGGGCACAGATACGCAGTATTTT. Based on the CDR3 plus reference TRBV5-4 and TRBJ2-3, the full variable domain is ETGVTQSPTHLIKTRGQQVTLRCSSQSGHNTVSWYQQALGQGPQFIFQYYREEENGRGNFPPRFSGLQFPNYSSELNVNALELDDSALYLCASSPSGGGTDTQYFGPGTRLTVL.

The chain has TRBV10-3 and TRBJ1-5; 11 bases fit TRBD1. Germline loops: CDR1 ENHRY, CDR2 SYGVKD. The CDR3 totals 16 residues. With V trimmed by 4 bases and J by 2 bases, 4 bases remained unmatched. CDR3 DNA: TGTGCCATCAGTGGGACAGGGGGCAGGGGCAATCAGCCCCAGCATTTT. This gives the protein CAISGTGGRGNQPQHF.

The V call is TRBV29-1, the J call TRBJ2-7; a possible D gene is TRBD2 (6 bases). The length of the CDR3 is 13 residues. The germline V gene has CDR1 SQVTM and CDR2 ANQGSEA. The V gene lost 3 bases and the J gene lost 5 bases, with 14 bases spanning the gap. The CDR3 DNA reads as TGCAGCGTTGATCCGGAGGGCCGGAACGAGCAGTACTTC. Translated: CSVDPEGRNEQYF.

This chain links TRBV9 with TRBJ1-1, with 9 bases identical to TRBD1. The germline gives CDR1 SGDLS, CDR2 YYNGEE. CDR3 length: 14 residues. V was clipped by 0 bases and J by 7 bases; unmatched bases: 4. The CDR3 reads CASSVGTGAGEAFF. The CDR3 DNA is TGTGCCAGCAGCGTAGGGACAGGGGCCGGTGAAGCTTTCTTT. Complete variable domain (other parts from reference TRBV9 and TRBJ1-1): DSGVTQTPKHLITATGQRVTLRCSPRSGDLSVYWYQQSLDQGLQFLIQYYNGEERAKGNILERFSAQQFPDLHSELNLSSLELGDSALYFCASSVGTGAGEAFFGQGTRLTVV.

This rearrangement joins TRBV30 to TRBJ2-3, with 10 nucleotides matching TRBD2. The germline CDR1 and CDR2 sequences are GTSNPN and SVGIG (reference sequence). The CDR3 is made up of 15 amino acids. V gave up 4 bases and J gave up 6 bases; unmatched junction bases: 10. The CDR3 is CAWIHERGGVDTQYF. The DNA of the CDR3 is TGTGCCTGGATTCATGAGCGGGGGGGCGTTGATACGCAGTATTTT.

V gene TRBV29-1 combines with J gene TRBJ2-3; 9 nucleotides line up with TRBD1. The germline V gene has CDR1 SQVTM and CDR2 ANQGSEA. CDR3 size: 14 residues. V trimming: 7 bases; J trimming: 3 bases; junction bases outside the gene matches: 8. The CDR3, as DNA: TGCAGCGCCCGGGACAGGGTCAAGACAGATACGCAGTATTTT. Translation gives CSARDRVKTDTQYF.

This chain uses TRBV9 with TRBJ2-3; possible D gene TRBD1, 5 bases. The V gene's germline CDR1 is SGDLS and CDR2 YYNGEE. V was trimmed by 0 bases and J by 2 bases, leaving 7 bases between them. The CDR3 extends over 14 amino acids. In nucleotides, the CDR3 is TGTGCCAGCAGCGTAGACAGGATCACAGATACGCAGTATTTT. It codes for CASSVDRITDTQYF.

By sample share, this clone is medium-sized. CDR3 coding DNA: TGTGCCAGCAGCCCACCGTTTGGTAGCGGGGCCTACAATGAGCAGTTCTTC. Amino acids: CASSPPFGSGAYNEQFF. V is TRBV11-3 and J is TRBJ2-1; TRBD2 agrees at 8 bases. The CDR3 covers 17 residues. In germline, CDR1 is SGHNT, CDR2 YENEEA. V trimming: 5 bases; J trimming: 2 bases; junction bases outside the gene matches: 11.

The chain is built from TRBV5-1 and TRBJ2-7, with D possibly TRBD2 on 5 matching bases. The V gene's germline CDR1 is SGHRS and CDR2 YFSETQ. The CDR3 has 11 amino acids. V was cut by 0 bases and J by 7 bases, with 5 bases left in between. CDR3 region: CASSLGREQYF. For the CDR3, the DNA is TGCGCCAGCAGCTTGGGGAGGGAGCAGTACTTC.

The chain has TRBV12-5 and TRBJ1-5; 8 positions agree with TRBD1. This CDR3 contains 16 residues. The germline V gene has CDR1 LGHNT and CDR2 FRNRAP. V shed 3 bases, J shed 2 bases, and the junction held 6 bases outside the gene matches. The CDR3 region has the DNA TGTGCTAGTGGTTTTCACGACAGGGGTGGCAATCAGCCCCAGCATTTT. Translation: CASGFHDRGGNQPQHF.

The V call is TRBV13, the J call TRBJ1-5, with D uncertain. The CDR3 totals 12 residues. Germline assignment: CDR1 PRHDT and CDR2 FYEKMQ (reference sequence). Trimming pared 5 bases from V and 7 bases from J, leaving 9 bases between. This chain's CDR3 is CASSEGSQPQHF. The CDR3 coding sequence is TGTGCCAGCAGCGAGGGAAGCCAGCCCCAGCATTTT.

This clone came up a few times. This chain links TRBV7-9 with TRBJ2-5, with TRBD2 as a possible D gene (5 bases). Per germline, CDR1 SEHNR and CDR2 FQNEAQ (reference sequence). The CDR3 consists of 15 residues. V was clipped by 5 bases and J by 5 bases, with 18 bases between them. The CDR3 region is CASSPQLFGEETQYF. CDR3 nucleotides: TGTGCCAGCAGCCCCCAATTGTTCGGGGAGGAGACCCAGTACTTC.

J is TRBJ2-5 and V is TRBV7-2; TRBD2 is a possible D gene (6 bases). V was clipped by 3 bases and J by 5 bases, with 16 bases between them. The CDR3 has 15 amino acids. CDR1 SGHTA and CDR2 FQGNSA come from the germline V gene. The DNA of the CDR3 is TGTGCCAGCAGCTTTACTAGCCGACACCCGGAGACCCAGTACTTC. Its translation is CASSFTSRHPETQYF.

This clone was seen more than once but under ten times. This chain connects TRBV7-2 to TRBJ2-2, with TRBD1 as a possible D gene (5 bases). From germline, CDR1 is SGHTA and CDR2 FQGNSA. The CDR3 covers 15 residues. Trimming cost V 0 bases and J 5 bases, with 10 bases left between them. The CDR3 DNA sequence: TGTGCCAGCAGCTTAGCCGCAGGGATGACCGGGGAGCTGTTTTTT. Its translation is CASSLAAGMTGELFF.

The V and J genes are TRBV5-1 and TRBJ1-1, with 8 bases lining up with TRBD1. CDR3 length: 14 residues. In germline, CDR1 is SGHRS, CDR2 YFSETQ. Trimming cost V 0 bases and J 8 bases; bases outside gene matches: 6. The CDR3 nucleotides are TGCGCCAGCAGCTTGGGGACAGGGTTTGGGGAAGCTTTCTTT. Translating gives CASSLGTGFGEAFF.

This clone has a handful of counts. The rearrangement uses TRBV28 and TRBJ2-2, with a tentative D call TRBD2 (6 bases). Trimming removed 3 bases at V and 5 bases at J, with 13 bases between. CDR1 is MDHEN and CDR2 is SYDVKM in the germline V gene. The CDR3 has 15 residues. The CDR3 protein is CASSFGALATGELFF. CDR3 DNA sequence: TGTGCCAGCAGTTTCGGTGCCCTAGCGACCGGGGAGCTGTTTTTT.

The chain joins TRBV19 to TRBJ2-1; the match to TRBD2 covers 11 bases. The germline V gene encodes CDR1 LNHDA and CDR2 SQIVND (reference sequence). This CDR3 is built from 15 residues. Unmatched junction bases numbered 2, after V lost 3 bases and J lost 4 bases. CDR3 DNA sequence: TGTGCCAGTAGTATGGGACTAGCGGATTACAATGAGCAGTTCTTC. Translating it yields CASSMGLADYNEQFF.

V is TRBV7-2 and J is TRBJ2-3, with TRBD2 matching over 9 bases. Germline CDR1 and CDR2: SGHTA and FQGNSA. J gave up 5 bases and V 1 base, and 7 bases lay outside the gene matches. This CDR3 has 16 residues. The CDR3 DNA reads as TGTGCCAGCAGCTTAGTTCCAGCGGGGGGATTAGATACGCAGTATTTT. Encoded protein: CASSLVPAGGLDTQYF.

This clone appeared a few times. The V and J genes are TRBV11-3 and TRBJ2-2; 7 bases are shared with TRBD2. In germline, CDR1 is SGHNT, CDR2 YENEEA. CDR3 length: 15 residues. The J segment lost 0 bases and the V segment lost 4 bases, leaving 2 bases of the junction unmatched. The CDR3 region is CASSWGTTNTGELFF. DNA of the CDR3: TGTGCCAGCAGCTGGGGGACTACGAACACCGGGGAGCTGTTTTTT.

J is TRBJ2-5 and V is TRBV7-2; a possible D gene is TRBD1 (5 bases). The CDR3 totals 12 residues. The germline V gene encodes CDR1 SGHTA and CDR2 FQGNSA. Trimming cost V 3 bases and J 4 bases, with 6 bases left between them. This CDR3 is CASSFRAETQYF. The CDR3 DNA reads TGTGCCAGCAGCTTCAGGGCAGAGACCCAGTACTTC.

The chain couples TRBV7-6 to TRBJ1-3, with 9 bases lining up with TRBD1. The germline V gene has CDR1 SGHVS and CDR2 FNYEAQ. The CDR3 contains 15 residues. The J segment lost 2 bases and the V segment lost 7 bases, leaving 6 bases of the junction unmatched. Here the CDR3 reads CASTTTGGTGNTIYF. The CDR3 bases are TGTGCCAGCACCACGACAGGGGGGACTGGAAACACCATATATTTT.

This clone has a handful of counts. This chain joins TRBV7-9 and TRBJ2-4; D perhaps matches TRBD2 (6 bases). The V and J ends lost 5 bases and 4 bases respectively, with 15 bases between them. This CDR3 has 15 residues. Germline values: CDR1 SEHNR, CDR2 FQNEAQ (reference sequence). The CDR3 region has the DNA TGTGCCAGCAGCCAACGGGAGTCCGCTAAAAACATTCAGTACTTC. Translation gives CASSQRESAKNIQYF.

The chain uses TRBV28 and TRBJ2-7; D may be TRBD2 (5 bases). The germline gives CDR1 MDHEN, CDR2 SYDVKM. V was pared by 8 bases and J by 3 bases, with 11 bases between. The CDR3 extends over 12 amino acids. The CDR3 loop reads CASGQRNYEQYF. The CDR3 DNA sequence: TGTGCCAGCGGGCAGCGGAACTACGAGCAGTACTTC.

V gene TRBV21-1 combines with J gene TRBJ1-2; TRBD1, the D gene given by the table, was not confirmed from the DNA. TRBV21-1 is assigned pseudogene status. CDR3 size: 16 residues. In DNA form, the CDR3 reads TGTGCCAGCAGGAAAGGGGTCGCAGGGCGCGCTGTCGGCTACACCTTC. This encodes CASRKGVAGRAVGYTF.

The V call is TRBV5-6, the J call TRBJ2-2; 11 positions agree with TRBD2. The CDR3 contains 19 residues. The germline gives CDR1 SGHDT, CDR2 YYEEEE. V lost 5 bases and J lost 1; bases outside the gene matches: 13. The CDR3 here is CASSNGLASGRQNTGELFF. For the CDR3, the DNA is TGTGCCAGCAGTAACGGTTTGGCTAGCGGGAGGCAGAACACCGGGGAGCTGTTTTTT.

The chain combines TRBV14 with TRBJ2-5; 9 bases map to TRBD2. CDR3 size: 15 residues. Trimming at V came to 0 bases and at J to 5 bases, leaving 4 bases not matched to a gene. The germline V gene has CDR1 SGHDN and CDR2 FVKESK. In DNA, the CDR3 is TGTGCCAGCAGCCAAGATACCAGCGGGGGGGAGACCCAGTACTTC. It codes for CASSQDTSGGETQYF.

The rearrangement uses TRBV7-9 and TRBJ1-1; D remains ambiguous. This CDR3 has 13 amino acids. Germline CDR1 and CDR2: SEHNR and FQNEAQ (reference sequence). The V gene lost 1 base and the J gene lost 1 base, with 4 bases spanning the gap. The CDR3 sequence: CASSLGANTEAFF. The DNA for the CDR3 is TGTGCCAGCAGCTTAGGGGCGAACACTGAAGCTTTCTTT.